Sequencing of this T cell receptor (beta chain) was carried out in a study of response to subunit inactivated influenza vaccine. Only a few counts were recorded for this clonotype. TCRdb re-called the RT-PCR reads with MiXCR, one entry per CDR3 protein. The data show about 480,000 distinct CDR3 sequences, 10% to 15% seen once. The germline CDR1 and CDR2 sequences are MNHEY and SVGEGT. The CDR3 runs to 15 residues. V lost 6 bases to trimming and J lost 4 bases; unmatched junction nucleotides: 5. The source material was PBMCs from blood, sampled roughly 47 days after vaccination. V usage is TRBV6-2 or TRBV6-3 and J usage is TRBJ2-2, with 10 bases matching TRBD1. This sequence was found in a man aged 45-65 years who received an inactivated influenza vaccine. The CDR3 spells CASRSGTGVTGELFF. CDR3 DNA sequence: TGTGCCAGCAGATCCGGGACAGGGGTCACCGGGGAGCTGTTTTTT.